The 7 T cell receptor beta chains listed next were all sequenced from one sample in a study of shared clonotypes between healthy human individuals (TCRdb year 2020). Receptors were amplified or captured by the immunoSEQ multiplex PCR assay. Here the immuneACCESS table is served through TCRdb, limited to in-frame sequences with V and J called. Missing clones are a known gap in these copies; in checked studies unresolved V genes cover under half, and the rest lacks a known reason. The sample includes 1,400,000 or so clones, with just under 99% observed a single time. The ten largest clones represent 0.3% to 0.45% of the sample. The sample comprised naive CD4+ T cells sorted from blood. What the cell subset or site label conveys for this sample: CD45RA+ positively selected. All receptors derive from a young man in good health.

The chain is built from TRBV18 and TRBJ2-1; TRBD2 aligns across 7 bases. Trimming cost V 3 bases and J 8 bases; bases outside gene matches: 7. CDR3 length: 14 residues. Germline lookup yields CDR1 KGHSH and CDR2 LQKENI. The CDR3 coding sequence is TGTGCCAGCTCACCCCTCGGGGGGTACGATGAGCAGTTCTTC. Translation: CASSPLGGYDEQFF.

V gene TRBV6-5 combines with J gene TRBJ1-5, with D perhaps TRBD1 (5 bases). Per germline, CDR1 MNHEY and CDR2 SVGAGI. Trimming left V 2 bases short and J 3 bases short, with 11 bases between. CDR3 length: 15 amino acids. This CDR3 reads CASSYGGGANQPQHF. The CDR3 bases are TGTGCCAGCAGTTACGGGGGAGGGGCCAATCAGCCCCAGCATTTT.

The CDR3 DNA is TGTGCCAGCAGTTTAGCGGTTTTCGCCTACGAGCAGTACTTC. It is translated as CASSLAVFAYEQYF. The chain links TRBV28 to TRBJ2-7; D is unclear. Trimming took 2 bases from V and 2 from J, leaving 10 bases between them. The germline V gene has CDR1 MDHEN and CDR2 SYDVKM. CDR3 length: 14 amino acids.

The CDR3 region is CASSPLGGEQFF. CDR3 nucleotides: TGTGCCAGCAGTCCCCTGGGTGGGGAGCAGTTCTTC. The chain carries TRBV6-5 and TRBJ2-1; D is unclear. This CDR3 region has 12 residues. V lost 5 bases and J 10 bases, leaving 12 bases between the germline ends. Germline V CDR1 and CDR2: MNHEY, SVGAGI.

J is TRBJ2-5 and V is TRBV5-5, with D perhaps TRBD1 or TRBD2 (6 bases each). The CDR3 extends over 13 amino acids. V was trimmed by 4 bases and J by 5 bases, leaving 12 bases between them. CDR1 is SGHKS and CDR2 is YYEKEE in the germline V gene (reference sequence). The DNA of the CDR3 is TGTGCCAGCAGCCCATTAGGGGGGGAGACCCAGTACTTC. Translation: CASSPLGGETQYF. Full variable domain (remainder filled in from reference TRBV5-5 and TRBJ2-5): DAGVTQSPTHLIKTRGQQVTLRCSPISGHKSVSWYQQVLGQGPQFIFQYYEKEERGRGNFPDRFSARQFPNYSSELNVNALLLGDSALYLCASSPLGGETQYFGPGTRLLVL.

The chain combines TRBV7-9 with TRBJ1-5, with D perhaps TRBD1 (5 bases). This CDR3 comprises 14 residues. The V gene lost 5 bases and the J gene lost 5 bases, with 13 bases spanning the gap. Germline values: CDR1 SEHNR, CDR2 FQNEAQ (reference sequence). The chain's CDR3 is CASSRGPPDQPQHF. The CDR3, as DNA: TGTGCCAGCAGCCGGGGACCCCCAGATCAGCCCCAGCATTTT.

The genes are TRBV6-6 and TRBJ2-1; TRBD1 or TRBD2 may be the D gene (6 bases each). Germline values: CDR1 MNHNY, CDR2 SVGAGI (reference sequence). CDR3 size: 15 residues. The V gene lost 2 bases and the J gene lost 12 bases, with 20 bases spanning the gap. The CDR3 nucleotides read TGTGCCAGCAGTTACAGGCAGACGGGGGCGCAGTGGCAGTTCTTC. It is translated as CASSYRQTGAQWQFF.